One T cell receptor (beta chain) is described in this entry. This sample stems from a study of blood T cell repertoires in COVID-19. Across the whole study: COVID-19 samples, acute and convalescent, were from the United States, Italy and Spain. PBMCs, B-cell-depleted T cells, or T cells were the source of the cDNA or gDNA that made up the material.

As handled by the study authors: Amplification with reference gene primers provided the estimates of nucleated cell counts. This table comes from immunoSEQ multiplex PCR, and its TCRdb copy is limited to in-frame clones, with some not included. V, J and clone size derive from that table, while D and trimming were established from the DNA sequence. The sample holds 98,000 or so clones; roughly 80% are singletons and the top ten take approximately 3.5%. This CDR3 has 14 amino acids. Germline V CDR1 and CDR2: KGHDR, SFDVKD. J gave up 2 bases and V 7 bases, and 5 bases lay outside the gene matches. The sample taken for sequencing was peripheral blood. The V and J genes are TRBV24-1 and TRBJ1-1; 8 bases map to TRBD1. The clonotype was recovered from an elderly woman with active or convalescent COVID-19. CDR3 in amino acids: CATRKTGENTEAFF. CDR3 DNA sequence: TGTGCCACCAGGAAGACAGGGGAAAACACTGAAGCTTTCTTT.